The sequence of this T cell receptor (beta chain) was determined in a study of cytomegalovirus exposure and HLA in healthy donors. As for the study in general: HLA-typed donors were the source of tens of millions of unique TCRs held in an early data release.

The junction had 7 bases not matched to a gene; V was cut back by 5 bases and J by 0 bases. The CDR3 extends over 16 amino acids. With regard to this clone: Antigen specificity is unknown.

60 Vbeta and 13 Jbeta primers were used in PCR. Using immunoSEQ multiplex PCR, the repertoire was profiled, and TCRdb retains in-frame clones only, with some absent. The sample holds about 160,000 clones; just over 70% are singletons and the top ten take approximately 4.6%. Notes on the study in general: Later analysis placed DRB1 highest and HLA-C lowest in TCR association rates, which differed by HLA locus. It was only CMV serostatus that was available as immune exposure information.

Healthy people donating bone marrow made up the donors. The rearrangement uses TRBV5-3 and TRBJ2-3; 9 positions agree with TRBD2. TRBV5-3 is annotated as an ORF whose role is uncertain. The sequence was collected from a man aged 18 to 30 in good health and CMV-seropositive. The specimen sequenced was PBMCs. CDR3: CARSYPTSGSTDTQYF. The CDR3 coding sequence is TGTGCCAGAAGTTATCCGACTAGCGGAAGCACAGATACGCAGTATTTT.